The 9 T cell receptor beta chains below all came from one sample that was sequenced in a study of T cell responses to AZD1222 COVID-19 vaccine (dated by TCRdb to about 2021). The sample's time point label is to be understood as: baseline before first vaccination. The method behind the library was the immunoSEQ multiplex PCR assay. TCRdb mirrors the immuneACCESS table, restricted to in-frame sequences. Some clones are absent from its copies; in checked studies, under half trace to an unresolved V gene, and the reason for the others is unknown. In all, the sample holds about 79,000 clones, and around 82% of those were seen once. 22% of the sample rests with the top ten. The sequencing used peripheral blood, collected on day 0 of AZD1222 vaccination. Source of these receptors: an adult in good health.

The CDR3 is CASSIEENEQFF. The CDR3, as DNA: TGTGCCAGTAGCATTGAAGAAAATGAGCAGTTCTTC. This chain links TRBV19 with TRBJ2-1; D is unresolved. Germline loops: CDR1 LNHDA, CDR2 SQIVND (reference sequence). This CDR3 contains 12 residues. Trimming removed 6 bases from V and 7 bases from J, with 10 bases in between.

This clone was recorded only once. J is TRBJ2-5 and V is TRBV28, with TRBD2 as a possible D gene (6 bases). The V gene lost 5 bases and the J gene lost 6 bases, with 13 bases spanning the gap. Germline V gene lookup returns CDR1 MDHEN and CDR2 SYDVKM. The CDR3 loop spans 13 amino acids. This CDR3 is CASSTGTPKTQYF. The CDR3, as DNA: TGTGCCAGCAGTACCGGGACTCCGAAGACCCAGTACTTC.

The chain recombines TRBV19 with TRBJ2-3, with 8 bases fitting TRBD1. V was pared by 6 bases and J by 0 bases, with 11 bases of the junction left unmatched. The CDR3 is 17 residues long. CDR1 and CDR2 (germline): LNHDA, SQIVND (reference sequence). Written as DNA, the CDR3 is TGTGCCAGTAGAGGGACAGGCGGATACCGTAGCACAGATACGCAGTATTTT. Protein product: CASRGTGGYRSTDTQYF.

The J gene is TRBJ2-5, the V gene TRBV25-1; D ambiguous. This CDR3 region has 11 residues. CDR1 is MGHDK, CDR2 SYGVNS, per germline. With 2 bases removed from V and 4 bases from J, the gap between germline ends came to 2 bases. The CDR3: CASSEIETQYF. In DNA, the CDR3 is TGTGCCAGCAGTGAAATAGAGACCCAGTACTTC.

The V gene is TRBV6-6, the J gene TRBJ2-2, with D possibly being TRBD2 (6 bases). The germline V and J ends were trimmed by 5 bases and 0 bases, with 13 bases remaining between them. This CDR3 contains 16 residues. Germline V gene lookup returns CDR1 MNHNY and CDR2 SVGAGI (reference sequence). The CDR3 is CASSPRGNANTGELFF. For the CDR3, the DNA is TGTGCCAGCAGTCCGCGGGGAAACGCGAACACCGGGGAGCTGTTTTTT.

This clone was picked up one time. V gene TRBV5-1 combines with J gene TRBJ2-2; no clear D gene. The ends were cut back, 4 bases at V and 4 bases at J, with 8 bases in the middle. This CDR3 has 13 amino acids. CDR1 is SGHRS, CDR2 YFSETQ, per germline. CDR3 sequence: CASSLGSTGELFF. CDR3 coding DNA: TGCGCCAGCAGCCTGGGATCCACCGGGGAGCTGTTTTTT.

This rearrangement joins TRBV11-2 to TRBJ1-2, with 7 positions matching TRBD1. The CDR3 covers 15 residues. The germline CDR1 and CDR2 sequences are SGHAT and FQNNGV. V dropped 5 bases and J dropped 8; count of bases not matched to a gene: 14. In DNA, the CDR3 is TGTGCCAGCAGCCCCGCGGACAGGCCACGGGACGGCTACACCTTC. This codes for CASSPADRPRDGYTF.

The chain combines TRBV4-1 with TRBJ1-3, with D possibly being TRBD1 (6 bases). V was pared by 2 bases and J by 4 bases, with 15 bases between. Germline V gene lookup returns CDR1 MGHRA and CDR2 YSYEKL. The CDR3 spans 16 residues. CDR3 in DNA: TGCGCCAGCAGCCAAAATGGGTGGGGGGCAGGAAACACCATATATTTT. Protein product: CASSQNGWGAGNTIYF.

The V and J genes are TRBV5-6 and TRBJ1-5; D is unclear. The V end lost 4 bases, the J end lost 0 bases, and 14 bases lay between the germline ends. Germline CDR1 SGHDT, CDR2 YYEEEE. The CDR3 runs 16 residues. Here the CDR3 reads CASSPEYGDSNQPQHF. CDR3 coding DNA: TGTGCCAGCAGCCCGGAGTACGGGGATAGCAATCAGCCCCAGCATTTT.